This T cell receptor beta chain was sequenced in a study of STAT5B mutations in CD4+ large granular lymphocyte leukemia. General study points: Patient CD4-sorted repertoires looked more clonal than healthy CD4+ repertoires, even without putative leukemic clones.

Control samples were healthy donors' buffy coats. The survey-level immunoSEQ assay was used. Sequencing was performed with immunoSEQ multiplex PCR; in TCRdb, only in-frame clones are kept and a portion is missing. Of some 27,000 clones listed, 70% to 75% are singletons. This CDR3 comprises 14 residues. Germline CDR1 MGHRA, CDR2 YSYEKL. With 0 bases clipped from V and 7 bases from J, the junction kept 3 bases outside the gene matches. There are a few counts of this clone. Antigen specificity is unknown. The gene calls are TRBV4-1 and TRBJ1-5, with TRBD1 matching 7 bases. The clonotype was recovered from a human donor in good health. Sequenced: CD4+ T cells from blood buffy coats. The CDR3 DNA follows: TGCGCCAGCAGCCAAGACCCAGGGGGGCAGCCCCAGCATTTT. Translating it yields CASSQDPGGQPQHF.